Listed here are 25 T cell receptor beta chains from one sample, sequenced in a study of post-analysis software for immune sequencing data. Overall study results and limits: Roughly 5 TRBV segments occurring more often in patients than controls included TRBV5-6, TRBV5-1 and TRBV20-1.

No antigens are known for them. The library was made from cDNA and included unique molecular identifiers. MiXCR, run by TCRdb on the PCR reads, gives a single entry per CDR3 protein. The table includes fewer than 850,000 distinct CDR3 sequences, roughly 27% detected once. The specimen was blood. These receptors originate from a girl aged 10-17 years with multiple sclerosis.

Details on this clonotype: One end of the junction is discordant with germline, which a read error may explain. This chain joins TRBV6-6 and TRBJ2-5, with D perhaps assigned TRBD1 or TRBD2 (5 bases each). CDR1 is MNHNY, CDR2 SVGAGI, per germline (reference sequence). CDR3 length equals 15 residues. CDR3 DNA: TGTGTCAGCAGTTCCGGGACGGACCACCAAGAGACCCAGTACTTC. It translates to CVSSSGTDHQETQYF.

This chain uses TRBV6-2 or TRBV6-3 with TRBJ2-3; D ambiguous. The CDR3 runs 14 residues. Germline-derived CDR1 and CDR2 are MNHEY and SVGEGT. Trimming cost V 6 bases and J 4 bases, with 14 bases left between them. CDR3 nucleotide sequence: TGTGCCAGCAGCCCGACCTGGGCCCCAGATACGCAGTATTTT. Its translation: CASSPTWAPDTQYF.

This clonotype was found a few times. This chain connects TRBV5-6 to TRBJ2-7, with D tentatively TRBD1 or TRBD2 (5 bases each). Trimming took off 4 bases at V and 10 bases at J, with 24 bases between the two ends. Germline V gives CDR1 SGHDT, CDR2 YYEEEE. The CDR3 is 15 amino acids. Here the CDR3 DNA reads TGTGCCAGCAGCCTAGAGGGGCCTCTCCGTGGGGCCCAGTACTTC. It encodes CASSLEGPLRGAQYF.

This clonotype was seen a few times. V is TRBV20-1 and J is TRBJ1-5, with D tentatively TRBD1 (5 bases). CDR1 and CDR2 from the germline V gene are DFQATT and SNEGSKA (reference sequence). V was cut by 3 bases and J by 6 bases, with 18 bases left in between. The CDR3 runs 15 residues. CDR3 protein: CSASRSRASAQPQHF. The CDR3 nucleotides are TGCAGTGCTAGTAGGAGCAGGGCGTCTGCTCAGCCCCAGCATTTT.

The chain links TRBV12-3 or TRBV12-4 to TRBJ1-1, with no clear D. Trimming cost V 5 bases and J 0 bases, with 7 bases left between them. The CDR3 is made up of 13 amino acids. This CDR3 is CASSVLMNTEAFF. The CDR3 DNA follows: TGTGCCAGCAGTGTCTTGATGAACACTGAAGCTTTCTTT.

CDR3: CASSQGPPGANVLTF. The CDR3 coding sequence is TGCGCCAGCAGCCAAGGGCCACCCGGGGCCAACGTCCTGACTTTC. V usage is TRBV4-1 and J usage is TRBJ2-6; D uncertain. V was trimmed by 1 base and J by 4 bases, leaving 8 bases between them. In germline, CDR1 is MGHRA, CDR2 YSYEKL. The CDR3 runs to 15 residues.

This chain connects TRBV27 to TRBJ1-2, with no clear D. Germline V gene data show CDR1 as MNHEY and CDR2 as SMNVEV (reference sequence). V dropped 5 bases and J dropped 2 bases, with 9 bases sitting between them. There are 13 residues in the CDR3. CDR3: CASSPSTNYGYTF. CDR3 DNA sequence: TGTGCCAGCAGTCCATCGACCAACTATGGCTACACCTTC.

This clonotype was counted between two and nine times. The V call is TRBV20-1, the J call TRBJ1-2, with 7 positions matching TRBD1. Germline loops: CDR1 DFQATT, CDR2 SNEGSKA (reference sequence). The CDR3 is 9 amino acids. J gave up 13 bases and V 3 bases, and 2 bases lay outside the gene matches. DNA for the CDR3: TGCAGTGCTAGGACAGGGCCCACCTTC. Translated: CSARTGPTF.

This clonotype showed up just a few times. This CDR3 is CASSLGQYSSTQYF. The CDR3 DNA reads TGTGCCAGCAGCCTGGGACAGTACTCCAGCACCCAGTACTTC. J is TRBJ2-7 and V is TRBV7-2, with 7 bases fitting TRBD1. Trimming removed 5 bases from V and 10 bases from J; junction bases left unmatched: 14. The CDR3 loop spans 14 amino acids. The V gene's germline CDR1 is SGHTA and CDR2 FQGNSA.

The CDR3 bases are TGTGCCAGCAGCCCAGGGGGCTTAACCTACAATGAGCAGTACTTC. This codes for CASSPGGLTYNEQYF. The chain links TRBV11-2 to TRBJ2-5, with 8 bases that match TRBD1. The V gene end was trimmed by 5 bases and the J gene end by 11 bases; junction bases not matched to a gene: 16. This CDR3 spans 15 amino acids. Per germline, CDR1 SGHAT and CDR2 FQNNGV. Combining the CDR3 with reference TRBV11-2 and TRBJ2-5 gives the whole variable domain EAGVAQSPRYKIIEKRQSVAFWCNPISGHATLYWYQQILGQGPKLLIQFQNNGVVDDSQLPKDRFSAERLKGVDSTLKIQPAKLEDSAVYLCASSPGGLTYNEQYFGPGTRLLVL.

Note on this clonotype: This may come from a read error, since a much larger clone is one base off. Lacking the conserved final phenylalanine or tryptophan, this CDR3 likely reflects a read error. The rearrangement links TRBV29-1 to TRBJ2-3; 11 bases agree with TRBD2. The CDR3 consists of 13 residues. Germline trimming cut 6 bases from V and 4 bases from J; bases unmatched to any gene: 3. Germline assignment: CDR1 SQVTM and CDR2 ANQGSEA. CDR3 amino acids: CSVPGLAADTQYL. As DNA, the CDR3 is TGCAGCGTCCCGGGACTAGCGGCAGATACGCAGTATTTG.

This clonotype has only a few counts. J is TRBJ2-7 and V is TRBV15; D is undetermined. This CDR3 spans 15 amino acids. The V and J ends lost 0 bases and 3 bases respectively, with 12 bases between them. CDR1 is LNHNV, CDR2 YYDKDF, per germline (reference sequence). CDR3: CATSRDRQQNYEQYF. The CDR3 coding sequence is TGTGCCACCAGCAGAGATCGGCAGCAAAACTACGAGCAGTACTTC.

There are a few counts of this clonotype. The J gene is TRBJ2-7, the V gene TRBV9; weak D call: TRBD2 (6 bases). The CDR3 is 15 amino acids. The V end was cut by 0 bases, the J end by 6 bases, with 16 bases between. Germline V gene sequence: CDR1 SGDLS, CDR2 YYNGEE. The CDR3 loop reads CASSVGTGEGFEQYF. CDR3 sequence (DNA): TGTGCCAGCAGCGTAGGAACGGGAGAGGGCTTCGAGCAGTACTTC.

The CDR3 DNA is TGTGCCAGCAGCCAAGGACCGCAGGGCGCCTACGAGCAGTACTTC. Its translation: CASSQGPQGAYEQYF. This rearrangement joins TRBV3-1 to TRBJ2-7, with D possibly TRBD1 on 5 matching bases. Looked up from germline, CDR1 is LGHDT and CDR2 is YNNKEL (reference sequence). Trimming stripped 1 base from V and 2 bases from J, with 12 bases between. The CDR3 runs 15 residues.

This sequence joins TRBV24-1 and TRBJ2-3; 11 bases are a match to TRBD2. The CDR3 totals 15 residues. Per germline, CDR1 KGHDR and CDR2 SFDVKD. V was pared by 6 bases and J by 3 bases, with 4 bases of the junction left unmatched. The CDR3 coding sequence is TGTGCCACCAGTTTCACTAGCGGGAGTACAGATACGCAGTATTTT. This codes for CATSFTSGSTDTQYF.

Ten or more counts support this clonotype. V is TRBV29-1 and J is TRBJ2-1; 14 nucleotides match TRBD2. In germline, CDR1 is SQVTM, CDR2 ANQGSEA. V lost 7 bases to trimming and J lost 7 bases; unmatched junction nucleotides: 6. This CDR3 is 14 amino acids long. In DNA, the CDR3 is TGCAGCGGTGCCGGGACTAGCGGGAGTAATGAGCAGTTCTTC. As protein: CSGAGTSGSNEQFF.

This clonotype was recorded a few times. The rearrangement uses TRBV7-4 and TRBJ2-1; D possibly corresponds to TRBD1 (5 bases). Germline V lookup: CDR1 SGHVT, CDR2 SQSDAQ. The CDR3 length is 16 residues. V lost 1 base and J 5 bases, leaving 15 bases between the germline ends. Here the CDR3 reads CASSLDCGAANNEQFF. The CDR3 DNA reads TGTGCCAGCAGCTTAGATTGTGGGGCGGCCAACAATGAGCAGTTCTTC.

The chain recombines TRBV11-2 with TRBJ2-6; no clear D. From germline, CDR1 is SGHAT and CDR2 FQNNGV. This CDR3 is 17 amino acids long. The V end was cut by 2 bases, the J end by 1 base, with 12 bases between. Here the CDR3 reads CASSLMGRNSGANVLTF. As DNA, the CDR3 is TGTGCCAGCAGCTTAATGGGTCGGAATTCTGGGGCCAACGTCCTGACTTTC.

This chain joins TRBV27 and TRBJ1-1, with a tentative D call TRBD1 (5 bases). The ends were cut back, 7 bases at V and 11 bases at J, with 14 bases in the middle. CDR1 and CDR2 from the germline V gene are MNHEY and SMNVEV (reference sequence). The CDR3 contains 11 residues. The CDR3: CASTQQGRAFF. The DNA for the CDR3 is TGTGCCAGCACCCAGCAGGGAAGGGCTTTCTTT.

The V gene is TRBV7-9, the J gene TRBJ2-5; D not resolved. The germline V and J ends were trimmed by 4 bases and 2 bases, with 20 bases remaining between them. This CDR3 spans 17 amino acids. The germline V gene encodes CDR1 SEHNR and CDR2 FQNEAQ (reference sequence). CDR3: CASSSRGKQRPQETQYF. The CDR3, as DNA: TGTGCCAGCAGCTCCCGTGGGAAACAGAGACCTCAAGAGACCCAGTACTTC.

CDR3 coding DNA: TGTGCCAGCAGCTTACCCGGCAGTCACTACGAGCAGTTCTTC. This encodes CASSLPGSHYEQFF. The chain joins TRBV7-2 to TRBJ2-1, with no clear D. The CDR3 runs to 14 residues. The ends were cut back, 2 bases at V and 10 bases at J, with 15 bases in the middle. CDR1 is SGHTA, CDR2 FQGNSA, per germline.

This clonotype has a handful of counts. J is TRBJ1-2 and V is TRBV4-2; unclear D gene. Trimming stripped 0 bases from V and 8 bases from J, with 13 bases between. The CDR3 covers 14 residues. Germline V gene lookup returns CDR1 LGHNA and CDR2 YNFKEQ. DNA for the CDR3: TGTGCCAGCAGCCAAGATGTGGGATTTGACGGCTACACCTTC. Translated, it gives CASSQDVGFDGYTF.

This clonotype was detected many times. The CDR3 bases are TGTGCCAGCCGCACCGGGGAGACCCAGTACTTC. It specifies CASRTGETQYF. The chain joins TRBV6-5 to TRBJ2-5; D gene uncertain. CDR3 length: 11 amino acids. CDR1 and CDR2 from the germline V gene are MNHEY and SVGAGI. Trimming left V 8 bases short and J 5 bases short, with 9 bases between.

The chain has TRBV12-3 or TRBV12-4 and TRBJ1-1, with D perhaps matching TRBD1 (5 bases). The CDR3 covers 14 residues. Trimming took off 5 bases at V and 3 bases at J, with 13 bases between the two ends. The CDR3 sequence is CASSPRLGDTEAFF. DNA of the CDR3: TGTGCCAGCAGTCCCCGCCTGGGGGACACTGAAGCTTTCTTT.

This clonotype appeared a few times. V usage is TRBV2 and J usage is TRBJ1-4; D unclear. Germline CDR1 is SNHLY and CDR2 is FYNNEI. This CDR3 spans 11 amino acids. The V end was cut by 10 bases, the J end by 8 bases, with 11 bases between. In DNA form, the CDR3 reads TGTGCCACCAAATCATTAGAAAAACTGTTTTTT. Translating gives CATKSLEKLFF.